Below, 15 T cell receptor beta chains from the same sample are listed, as sequenced in a study of OX40 agonist ivuxolimab in advanced cancers. TCRdb's copy holds only in-frame clones and misses some; the assay was immunoSEQ multiplex PCR. The data hold about 89,000 clones, with about 88% observed a single time. The sequencing used CD4+ or CD8+ T cells sorted from blood, collected in a trial of the OX40 agonist ivuxolimab. These receptors came from an adult with an advanced solid tumor such as melanoma, head and neck, liver or kidney cancer.

This chain links TRBV18 with TRBJ2-7; TRBD1 matches at 10 bases. This CDR3 contains 19 residues. The V segment lost 2 bases and the J segment 2 bases; nucleotides outside the gene matches: 15. CDR1 is KGHSH, CDR2 LQKENI, per germline. CDR3 protein: CASSPDPGQGLFLAYEQYF. CDR3 DNA: TGTGCCAGCTCACCAGATCCGGGACAGGGGCTCTTTTTAGCCTACGAGCAGTACTTC.

The sample holds a few counts of this clone. V gene TRBV5-1 combines with J gene TRBJ2-1; 13 positions agree with TRBD2. Germline loops: CDR1 SGHRS, CDR2 YFSETQ. V dropped 3 bases and J dropped 0; count of bases not matched to a gene: 12. This CDR3 spans 20 amino acids. In nucleotides, the CDR3 is TGCGCCAGCAGCTCCACCGGACTAGCGGGGGCCCGAAGCTCCTACAATGAGCAGTTCTTC. Residues: CASSSTGLAGARSSYNEQFF.

The V gene is TRBV7-2, the J gene TRBJ1-4, with TRBD1 matching over 8 bases. The CDR3 loop spans 15 amino acids. After removal of 3 bases from V and 7 bases from J, the junction contained 7 bases not matched to a gene. CDR1 is SGHTA, CDR2 FQGNSA, per germline. This chain's CDR3 is CASSFMNRGGEKLFF. The CDR3 DNA reads TGTGCCAGCAGCTTTATGAACAGGGGGGGTGAAAAACTGTTTTTT.

The rearrangement links TRBV6-5 to TRBJ2-5; D is possibly TRBD2 (6 bases). V dropped 2 bases and J dropped 1 base, with 14 bases sitting between them. The CDR3 contains 16 residues. Germline V gene lookup returns CDR1 MNHEY and CDR2 SVGAGI. The CDR3 DNA follows: TGTGCCAGCAGTTACGCGGGGACCGGCACCCAAGAGACCCAGTACTTC. Its protein is CASSYAGTGTQETQYF.

CDR3 in DNA: TGTGCCAGCAGCGTAGGGGTAAGGGCCGGCACAGATACGCAGTATTTT. It specifies CASSVGVRAGTDTQYF. The chain combines TRBV7-2 with TRBJ2-3; maybe TRBD1 (5 bases). This CDR3 has 16 residues. With 5 bases removed from V and 1 base from J, the gap between germline ends came to 16 bases. CDR1 SGHTA and CDR2 FQGNSA come from the germline V gene.

The chain links TRBV10-2 to TRBJ2-3, with D possibly being TRBD1 (6 bases). The CDR3 is 15 residues long. Germline values: CDR1 WSHSY, CDR2 SAAADI. V dropped 5 bases and J dropped 3 bases, with 15 bases sitting between them. The CDR3 reads CASSWQGLRTDTQYF. For the CDR3, the DNA is TGCGCCAGCAGTTGGCAGGGGCTTAGGACAGATACGCAGTATTTT.

This clone was counted between two and nine times. The chain links TRBV19 to TRBJ2-2; 8 bases match TRBD1. This CDR3 comprises 15 residues. The germline V gene encodes CDR1 LNHDA and CDR2 SQIVND (reference sequence). The junction had 10 bases not matched to a gene; V was cut back by 8 bases and J by 5 bases. This chain's CDR3 is CASGTLTGATGELFF. DNA of the CDR3: TGTGCCAGTGGGACCTTGACAGGGGCGACCGGGGAGCTGTTTTTT.

The V gene is TRBV9, the J gene TRBJ2-3; possibly TRBD1 or TRBD2 for D (6 bases each). This CDR3 comprises 13 residues. Trimming shortened V by 5 bases and J by 5 bases, and 12 bases separated the two germline ends. Germline assignment: CDR1 SGDLS and CDR2 YYNGEE. The CDR3 nucleotides are TGTGCCAGCAGAGGGGGGTCCAAAGATACGCAGTATTTT. Residues: CASRGGSKDTQYF.

The table lists this clone with a count of one. The gene calls are TRBV6-6 and TRBJ2-1; TRBD2 agrees at 10 bases. The trim removed 8 bases at V and 5 bases at J, leaving 6 bases unmatched. The CDR3 loop spans 14 amino acids. Germline V gene lookup returns CDR1 MNHNY and CDR2 SVGAGI (reference sequence). As DNA, the CDR3 is TGTGCCAGCCCTAGCGGGGGAGGTGACAATGAGCAGTTCTTC. It is translated as CASPSGGGDNEQFF.

This chain links TRBV6-6 with TRBJ1-4; maybe TRBD1 (5 bases). This CDR3 has 16 amino acids. The V gene lost 0 bases and the J gene lost 4 bases, with 12 bases spanning the gap. Germline V gene sequence: CDR1 MNHNY, CDR2 SVGAGI (reference sequence). CDR3 bases: TGTGCCAGCAGTTACTCGAGGCAGGGTGTTAATGAAAAACTGTTTTTT. This encodes CASSYSRQGVNEKLFF.

CDR3 nucleotide sequence: TGTGCCAGCAGCCCCTCAGGACAGTCTAATGAAAAACTGTTTTTT. Its translation: CASSPSGQSNEKLFF. The chain carries TRBV9 and TRBJ1-4, with D possibly being TRBD1 (6 bases). Germline V gene lookup returns CDR1 SGDLS and CDR2 YYNGEE. The CDR3 is 15 residues long. Trimming stripped 4 bases from V and 3 bases from J, with 13 bases between.

This rearrangement joins TRBV19 to TRBJ1-6, with TRBD1 matching 9 bases. This CDR3 has 16 amino acids. Germline V lookup: CDR1 LNHDA, CDR2 SQIVND (reference sequence). Unmatched junction bases numbered 11, after V lost 4 bases and J lost 10 bases. CDR3 sequence (DNA): TGTGCCAGTAGTAGGTACGGACAGGGGCCGTCATCACCCCTCCACTTT. As protein: CASSRYGQGPSSPLHF.

The rearrangement joins TRBV11-2 to TRBJ1-5; D possibly corresponds to TRBD1 (6 bases). Per the germline V gene, CDR1 is SGHAT and CDR2 is FQNNGV. The germline V and J ends were trimmed by 5 bases and 0 bases, with 8 bases remaining between them. This CDR3 contains 14 residues. The DNA for the CDR3 is TGTGCCAGCAGCCCGGACAGTAGCAATCAGCCCCAGCATTTT. This gives the protein CASSPDSSNQPQHF.

The chain is built from TRBV28 and TRBJ1-5; 9 bases fit TRBD1. The CDR3 sequence is 18 residues long. Germline V CDR1 and CDR2: MDHEN, SYDVKM. With 5 bases clipped from V and 4 bases from J, the junction kept 15 bases outside the gene matches. The CDR3 nucleotides read TGTGCCAGCAGTCCCACTTCCGGGACAGGGCGAAGAAATCAGCCCCAGCATTTT. Translating it yields CASSPTSGTGRRNQPQHF.

CDR3 DNA sequence: TGCGCCAGCAGCTTGGGCAACAGGGAAAATGAGCAGTTCTTC. It codes for CASSLGNRENEQFF. This sequence joins TRBV5-1 and TRBJ2-1, with D possibly matching TRBD1 (6 bases). From germline, CDR1 is SGHRS and CDR2 YFSETQ. V shed 0 bases and J shed 7 bases, with 11 bases lying between them. The CDR3 runs 14 residues.